The entry below gives a single TCR beta chain sequence along with its context. Its antigen is undetermined. V shed 4 bases and J shed 10 bases, with 17 bases lying between them. The CDR3 has 14 amino acids. In germline, CDR1 is SGHTA, CDR2 FQGNSA. The source material, RNA transcripts, was used to amplify TCR beta CDR3 regions. A set of HTBI primers served as the primers for a first-round RT-PCR of the TCR CDR3. TCRdb fed the multiplex PCR reads into MiXCR, producing one record per CDR3 protein. Counted here are nearly 600,000 distinct CDR3 sequences, more than 13% occurring once; the ten biggest clones make up less than 9%. The data originate from a study of T cells in Graves' hyperthyroidism and ophthalmopathy. Study-wide results and limits: Ophthalmopathy got predicted by the model a median roughly 6.4 months before its onset. Blood also contained most expanded thyroid clonotypes above 0.001.

Reasons for excluding patients were uncontrolled infection, other autoimmune disease, pregnancy or lactation. Diagnosis rested on symptoms, serum thyroxine and TRAb, thyroid ultrasound, and orbital computed tomography. The TCR comes from a woman aged 18-29 years with Graves' ophthalmopathy. The sequenced sample consisted of blood. The chain recombines TRBV7-2 with TRBJ1-5; D perhaps matches TRBD1 (6 bases). The CDR3 nucleotides are TGTGCCAGCAGCTCAGGACAGCCCCAAGGTCCCCAGCATTTT. Translating it yields CASSSGQPQGPQHF.